The 28 T cell receptor beta chains given below trace back to one sample, sequenced in a study of CD4 T cells in relation to SARS-CoV-2 and coronaviruses. Unexposed donor CD4+ T cells date from 2011-2018, before the COVID-19 pandemic. CD4+ T cells were isolated from the cells after nine to eleven days of culture. Sequenced by immunoSEQ multiplex PCR; TCRdb stores in-frame clones only, minus some. The repertoire holds around 15,000 clones, roughly 82% seen once, with about 38% in the top ten. The antigens of these receptors remain unknown. Specimen: CD4+ T cells from PBMCs, cultured in vitro. The receptors here all came from a human donor in good health.

The chain combines TRBV18 with TRBJ2-1; D remains ambiguous. Deletions cut 1 base from V and 9 bases from J, with 19 bases between. This CDR3 comprises 16 residues. CDR1 KGHSH and CDR2 LQKENI come from the germline V gene. CDR3 DNA sequence: TGTGCCAGCTCACCACAAGGATTGATGACGAGTACTGAGCAGTTCTTC. Translation: CASSPQGLMTSTEQFF.

The rearrangement joins TRBV2 to TRBJ2-3, with 13 bases matching TRBD2. In germline, CDR1 is SNHLY, CDR2 FYNNEI. This CDR3 has 15 amino acids. The ends lost 6 bases at V and 5 bases at J; junction bases unmatched: 5. This CDR3 reads CASRLLAGGQDTQYF. The CDR3 bases are TGTGCCAGCAGGCTACTAGCGGGAGGGCAAGATACGCAGTATTTT.

The J gene is TRBJ2-5, the V gene TRBV5-1, with unresolved D. This CDR3 has 15 amino acids. V gave up 0 bases and J gave up 5 bases, with 14 bases separating them. Per the germline V gene, CDR1 is SGHRS and CDR2 is YFSETQ. CDR3 residues: CASSLAGFVEETQYF. Here the CDR3 DNA reads TGCGCCAGCAGCTTGGCCGGATTTGTTGAGGAGACCCAGTACTTC. The whole variable domain, remainder taken from reference TRBV5-1 and TRBJ2-5, is KAGVTQTPRYLIKTRGQQVTLSCSPISGHRSVSWYQQTPGQGLQFLFEYFSETQRNKGNFPGRFSGRQFSNSRSEMNVSTLELGDSALYLCASSLAGFVEETQYFGPGTRLLVL.

The J gene is TRBJ2-1, the V gene TRBV6-5; D may be TRBD1 (5 bases). V was pared by 0 bases and J by 4 bases, with 10 bases between. The CDR3 spans 15 residues. Germline loops: CDR1 MNHEY, CDR2 SVGAGI. CDR3 in amino acids: CASSYSSGSYNEQFF. As DNA, the CDR3 is TGTGCCAGCAGTTACTCGTCAGGGTCTTACAATGAGCAGTTCTTC.

The chain employs TRBV2 and TRBJ2-3, with TRBD2 as a possible D gene (6 bases). Between the trimmed V and J ends, which lost 4 bases and 1 base, there was a span of 15 bases. Germline V gene lookup returns CDR1 SNHLY and CDR2 FYNNEI. This CDR3 has 16 residues. The CDR3 here is CASSAVGVAGTDTQYF. Written as DNA, the CDR3 is TGTGCCAGCAGTGCCGTTGGAGTAGCGGGCACAGATACGCAGTATTTT.

This clone has a single count. This chain uses TRBV6-1 with TRBJ1-1; D is unresolved. Germline values: CDR1 MNHNS, CDR2 SASEGT. V was cut by 2 bases and J by 0 bases, with 13 bases left in between. The CDR3 totals 16 residues. This CDR3 reads CASSETAISMNTEAFF. The CDR3 DNA is TGTGCCAGCAGTGAAACAGCGATTTCCATGAACACTGAAGCTTTCTTT.

V usage is TRBV15 and J usage is TRBJ2-7; 11 nucleotides match TRBD2. Losses at the gene ends were 3 bases for V and 2 bases for J; bases not matched to a gene: 3. CDR1 LNHNV and CDR2 YYDKDF come from the germline V gene (reference sequence). CDR3 length: 15 residues. The CDR3: CATSSLAGGTYEQYF. The CDR3, as DNA: TGTGCCACCAGCAGTCTAGCGGGAGGAACCTACGAGCAGTACTTC.

The J gene is TRBJ1-4, the V gene TRBV5-4; TRBD1 might be the D (5 bases). This CDR3 is built from 15 residues. Trimming pared 0 bases from V and 6 bases from J, leaving 12 bases between. CDR1 SGHNT and CDR2 YYREEE come from the germline V gene (reference sequence). The CDR3 DNA sequence: TGTGCCAGCAGCTTGGCCGGCAGGGTTGATGAAAAACTGTTTTTT. Translation gives CASSLAGRVDEKLFF.

J is TRBJ2-1 and V is TRBV28, with D maybe TRBD2 (5 bases). The CDR3 length is 17 residues. Germline CDR1 reads MDHEN; CDR2 reads SYDVKM. With 5 bases removed from V and 8 bases from J, the gap between germline ends came to 25 bases. The CDR3 sequence: CASSGKGLSSLSHEQFF. The CDR3 nucleotides read TGTGCCAGCAGTGGAAAAGGACTGTCTTCTCTTTCCCATGAGCAGTTCTTC.

This clone has a single count. The chain is built from TRBV11-2 and TRBJ1-3, with 9 bases that match TRBD1. Germline loops: CDR1 SGHAT, CDR2 FQNNGV. V dropped 6 bases and J dropped 2; count of bases not matched to a gene: 5. The CDR3 consists of 15 residues. CDR3 amino acids: CASSSQGATGNTIYF. CDR3 nucleotides: TGTGCCAGCAGTTCACAGGGGGCAACTGGAAACACCATATATTTT.

V is TRBV4-2 and J is TRBJ2-1, with 13 bases identical to TRBD2. The CDR3 is 17 residues long. The J segment lost 4 bases and the V segment lost 1 base, leaving 4 bases of the junction unmatched. Looked up from germline, CDR1 is LGHNA and CDR2 is YNFKEQ. DNA for the CDR3: TGTGCCAGCAGCCAAGGTACGGGACTAGCGGGATACAATGAGCAGTTCTTC. This sequence encodes CASSQGTGLAGYNEQFF.

J is TRBJ1-1 and V is TRBV15; no clear D. Germline CDR1 is LNHNV and CDR2 is YYDKDF (reference sequence). CDR3 size: 11 residues. With 3 bases removed from V and 9 bases from J, the gap between germline ends came to 8 bases. The CDR3 bases are TGTGCCACCAGCAGTGAGGTTAAAGCTTTCTTT. Translation: CATSSEVKAFF.

The rearrangement links TRBV6-1 to TRBJ1-1; possible D gene TRBD1, 5 bases. Trimming removed 3 bases at V and 5 bases at J, with 13 bases between. CDR3 length: 14 residues. Germline values: CDR1 MNHNS, CDR2 SASEGT. CDR3: CASSDQGVGTEAFF. CDR3 DNA: TGTGCCAGCAGTGATCAGGGAGTAGGGACTGAAGCTTTCTTT.

The chain has TRBV15 and TRBJ2-5, with D maybe TRBD2 (6 bases). The CDR3 runs to 16 residues. In germline, CDR1 is LNHNV, CDR2 YYDKDF (reference sequence). With 3 bases removed from V and 5 bases from J, the gap between germline ends came to 19 bases. The CDR3 bases are TGTGCCACCAGCAGGGCACGACTAGACCTTGAGGAGACCCAGTACTTC. Protein sequence: CATSRARLDLEETQYF.

This chain uses TRBV28 with TRBJ2-7, with no clear D. This CDR3 has 14 residues. V shed 3 bases and J shed 3 bases, with 12 bases lying between them. Germline V gene lookup returns CDR1 MDHEN and CDR2 SYDVKM. In nucleotides, the CDR3 is TGTGCCAGCAGTTTGACCCATACCCTCTACGAGCAGTACTTC. It yields the protein CASSLTHTLYEQYF.

This rearrangement joins TRBV18 to TRBJ1-1, with 8 nucleotides matching TRBD1. The germline gives CDR1 KGHSH, CDR2 LQKENI. After removal of 1 base from V and 5 bases from J, the junction contained 12 bases not matched to a gene. This CDR3 has 17 amino acids. The CDR3 spells CASSPLEDGQGGTEAFF. The CDR3 DNA follows: TGTGCCAGCTCACCACTAGAGGACGGACAGGGAGGGACTGAAGCTTTCTTT.

The chain is built from TRBV9 and TRBJ1-1, with unresolved D. Germline V gene sequence: CDR1 SGDLS, CDR2 YYNGEE. The CDR3 has 13 residues. Trimming removed 4 bases from V and 6 bases from J, with 13 bases in between. The CDR3: CASSLNRVSEAFF. The CDR3 DNA follows: TGTGCCAGCAGCCTTAACCGGGTGTCTGAAGCTTTCTTT.

V usage is TRBV5-1 and J usage is TRBJ2-7; 10 bases align to TRBD2. V trimming: 4 bases; J trimming: 0 bases; junction bases outside the gene matches: 7. Germline V gives CDR1 SGHRS, CDR2 YFSETQ. The CDR3 is 16 amino acids. CDR3: CASSVTGTSASYEQYF. The CDR3 coding sequence is TGCGCCAGCAGCGTAACCGGGACTAGCGCCTCCTACGAGCAGTACTTC.

V and J are TRBV18 and TRBJ2-3; D call uncertain. Trimming took 5 bases from V and 0 from J, leaving 3 bases between them. The CDR3 has 12 amino acids. Germline V gives CDR1 KGHSH, CDR2 LQKENI. CDR3 in amino acids: CASSFSTDTQYF. The DNA for the CDR3 is TGTGCCAGCTCATTCAGCACAGATACGCAGTATTTT.

The chain employs TRBV4-1 and TRBJ2-5; D remains unclear. The length of the CDR3 is 13 residues. Trimming shortened V by 0 bases and J by 2 bases, and 4 bases separated the two germline ends. Germline V gene lookup returns CDR1 MGHRA and CDR2 YSYEKL. The CDR3 DNA sequence: TGCGCCAGCAGCCAAGACAGGCAAGAGACCCAGTACTTC. Translating gives CASSQDRQETQYF.

V usage is TRBV7-3 and J usage is TRBJ2-2, with TRBD2 matching 9 bases. Germline CDR1 and CDR2: SGHTA and FQGTGA. The CDR3 sequence is 15 residues long. V gave up 2 bases and J gave up 4 bases; unmatched junction bases: 2. For the CDR3, the DNA is TGTGCCAGCAGCTTATGGCGGGAGGGCACCGGGGAGCTGTTTTTT. Amino acids: CASSLWREGTGELFF.

This clone appeared once. The rearrangement uses TRBV2 and TRBJ2-3; TRBD1 might be the D (6 bases). Trimming shortened V by 4 bases and J by 0 bases, and 14 bases separated the two germline ends. Germline CDR1 is SNHLY and CDR2 is FYNNEI. The CDR3 is made up of 16 amino acids. CDR3 nucleotide sequence: TGTGCCAGCAGTGCGGAAACAGGGAGAAGCACAGATACGCAGTATTTT. This gives the protein CASSAETGRSTDTQYF. Full variable domain (remainder filled in from reference TRBV2 and TRBJ2-3): EPEVTQTPSHQVTQMGQEVILRCVPISNHLYFYWYRQILGQKVEFLVSFYNNEISEKSEIFDDQFSVERPDGSNFTLKIRSTKLEDSAMYFCASSAETGRSTDTQYFGPGTRLTVL.

The chain has TRBV30 and TRBJ2-5; D possibly matches TRBD1 or TRBD2 (5 bases each). Germline V gene lookup returns CDR1 GTSNPN and CDR2 SVGIG (reference sequence). The ends were cut back, 2 bases at V and 4 bases at J, with 26 bases in the middle. The CDR3 is made up of 18 amino acids. The CDR3 nucleotides are TGTGCCTGGAGTATCACCTATATGCATAGGGCTGGGGGAGAGACCCAGTACTTC. Protein sequence: CAWSITYMHRAGGETQYF.

V and J are TRBV7-9 and TRBJ2-7; unclear D gene. Looked up from germline, CDR1 is SEHNR and CDR2 is FQNEAQ (reference sequence). The CDR3 runs 12 residues. V was cut by 3 bases and J by 6 bases, with 9 bases left in between. CDR3 sequence: CASSFLIGEQYF. The DNA for the CDR3 is TGTGCCAGCAGCTTTTTGATCGGCGAGCAGTACTTC.

The chain employs TRBV27 and TRBJ2-1, with TRBD2 identical over 8 bases. CDR1 is MNHEY, CDR2 SMNVEV, per germline (reference sequence). V trimming: 3 bases; J trimming: 9 bases; junction bases outside the gene matches: 10. This CDR3 has 15 amino acids. The CDR3 region has the DNA TGTGCCAGCAGTTTTCTGGCGGGAGGATTCGCTGAGCAGTTCTTC. Encoded protein: CASSFLAGGFAEQFF.

The chain couples TRBV6-6 to TRBJ2-3, with 8 bases fitting TRBD1. Germline loops: CDR1 MNHNY, CDR2 SVGAGI (reference sequence). With 3 bases clipped from V and 6 bases from J, the junction kept 11 bases outside the gene matches. The CDR3 is 16 amino acids. The chain's CDR3 is CASSYGWQGAPDTQYF. In DNA, the CDR3 is TGTGCCAGCAGTTATGGCTGGCAGGGGGCCCCGGATACGCAGTATTTT.

The chain couples TRBV7-9 to TRBJ2-7, with TRBD1 matching over 8 bases. V was clipped by 4 bases and J by 2 bases; unmatched bases: 4. The CDR3 sequence is 14 residues long. CDR1 and CDR2 from the germline V gene are SEHNR and FQNEAQ (reference sequence). The CDR3 sequence: CASSWTGSTYEQYF. As DNA, the CDR3 is TGTGCCAGCAGCTGGACAGGGTCCACCTACGAGCAGTACTTC.

This clone turned up a few times. V gene TRBV11-2 combines with J gene TRBJ2-5; D could derive from TRBD1 or TRBD2 (5 bases each). Germline lookup yields CDR1 SGHAT and CDR2 FQNNGV. The CDR3 extends over 16 amino acids. Trimming shortened V by 1 base and J by 2 bases, and 14 bases separated the two germline ends. This CDR3 reads CASSLGGTPGQETQYF. CDR3 bases: TGTGCCAGCAGCTTAGGGGGGACCCCGGGACAAGAGACCCAGTACTTC.